One and the same sample provided the 6 T cell receptor beta chains below, sequenced in a study of tissue T cells after allogeneic stem cell transplantation. Sample time point: mouse harvest day 14 after allogeneic transplant. Tail vein injection delivered 10^7 T-cell-depleted bone marrow cells and 10^6 splenic CD5+ T cells. The table came from immunoSEQ multiplex PCR; TCRdb's copy has only in-frame clones and leaves some out. The repertoire has fewer than 2,000 clones, under 60% of them found once; the top ten carry 34%. Sequencing used spleen. These receptor sequences come from a female BALB/c mouse given C57BL/6 T cells with graft-versus-host disease after an allogeneic hematopoietic cell transplant.

This clone was seen a handful of times. Genes here carry mouse names. The read halts 1 residue ahead of the CDR3 end, with the missing end drawn from the germline J gene. This rearrangement joins TRBV29 to TRBJ2-7; D not resolved. Germline V gives CDR1 MSHET, CDR2 SYDVDS. V gave up 5 bases and J gave up 8 bases, with 4 bases separating them. This CDR3 has 9 amino acids. CDR3 region: CASSPKQYF. The CDR3 bases that were read are TGTGCTAGCAGTCCTAAACAGTAC.

In this sample, this clone is large. Gene names are the mouse ones. The read terminates 1 residue ahead of where the CDR3 ends, so the germline J gene completes it. This rearrangement joins TRBV2 to TRBJ2-7, with a weak D call TRBD2 (6 bases). V was cut by 0 bases and J by 0 bases, with 9 bases left in between. The CDR3 is made up of 15 amino acids. The germline CDR1 and CDR2 sequences are LGHNA and YSYQKL. The CDR3 here is CASSQDPGDSYEQYF. The DNA read from the CDR3 is TGTGCCAGCAGCCAAGACCCTGGGGACTCCTATGAACAGTAC.

A few counts support this clone. Gene names are the mouse ones. The sequence runs out 1 residue before the end of the CDR3; the remainder is reconstructed from the germline J gene. V and J are TRBV26 and TRBJ1-6; D possibly corresponds to TRBD1 (6 bases). TRBJ1-6 is an ORF, and what it does is uncertain. V was cut by 2 bases and J by 7 bases, with 12 bases left in between. The CDR3 has 15 amino acids. Germline CDR1 reads KGHPV; CDR2 reads FQNQEV (reference sequence). This CDR3 reads CASSLDPGENSPLYF. The sequenced CDR3 bases are TGTGCCAGCAGTCTGGATCCAGGGGAGAATTCGCCCCTCTAC.

This clone was counted between two and nine times. Here the gene names and germline are mouse. The read halts 1 residue ahead of the CDR3 end, with the missing end drawn from the germline J gene. J is TRBJ1-5 and V is TRBV3, with 12 bases aligning to TRBD1. The CDR3 runs to 17 residues. J lost 3 bases, V lost 4 bases, and 7 bases had no gene match. Germline CDR1 SNHLY, CDR2 FYNGKV (reference sequence). The CDR3 spells CASSSRGQGARNQAPLF. The covered CDR3 bases are TGTGCCAGCAGCTCCCGGGGACAGGGGGCCCGCAACCAGGCTCCGCTT.

A remark on this clone: These gene names are mouse names. The sequenced part of the CDR3 DNA is TGTGCCAGCAGTGACAGGGCCGAAAGATTATTT. It specifies CASSDRAERLF. The whole CDR3 reads CASSDRAERLFF. This rearrangement joins TRBV19 to TRBJ1-4, with 7 bases that match TRBD1. The CDR3 end lies 1 residue beyond the end of the read and is filled in from the germline J gene. Germline CDR1 FNHDT, CDR2 SITEND (reference sequence). Trimming removed 4 bases from V and 7 bases from J; junction bases left unmatched: 1. This CDR3 is 12 amino acids long.

As to this clone: Gene names refer to mouse genes. The CDR3 end falls 1 residue outside the read, so it is completed with the germline J gene. The chain carries TRBV14 and TRBJ2-3, with TRBD1 matching over 9 bases. V gave up 4 bases and J gave up 1 base; unmatched junction bases: 1. The CDR3 runs 14 residues. CDR1 SGHDT and CDR2 FRDEAV come from the germline V gene. This chain's CDR3 is CASSRQGGAETLYF. The sequenced part of the CDR3 DNA is TGTGCCAGCAGTCGACAGGGGGGTGCAGAAACGCTGTAT. Full variable domain (outside the CDR3, taken from reference TRBV14 and TRBJ2-3): EAGVTQSPRYAVLQEGQAVSFWCDPISGHDTLYWYQQPRDQGPQLLVYFRDEAVIDNSQLPSDRFSAVRPKGTNSTLKIQSAKQGDTATYLCASSRQGGAETLYFGSGTRLTVL.